These 20 T cell receptor beta chains were sequenced from one sample in a study of monozygotic twins with inflammatory bowel disease. TCRdb reprocessed the 5' RACE reads; each CDR3 protein has one entry and no DNA is given. The listing contains 200,000 to 250,000 distinct CDR3 sequences. The source material was blood. The receptor set was obtained from a human donor with ulcerative colitis or Crohn's disease, or a healthy co-twin of an affected twin (not recorded which).

The chain is built from TRBV12-3 or TRBV12-4 and TRBJ2-3; TCRdb selects TRBD2, and the lack of DNA leaves this call unchecked. There are 14 residues in the CDR3. This chain's CDR3 is CASILGPVADTQYF.

The V call is TRBV30, the J call TRBJ1-1; no DNA is available, so the TRBD1 call from TCRdb remains unchecked. CDR1 GTSNPN and CDR2 SVGIG come from the germline V gene (reference sequence). The CDR3 is 11 residues long. CDR3 loop: CAWSALRQGHF.

This chain joins TRBV7-2 and TRBJ2-3; no DNA is available, so the TRBD1 call from TCRdb remains unchecked. This CDR3 spans 15 amino acids. CDR1 is SGHTA, CDR2 FQGNSA, per germline. The CDR3 is CASSSGGRGGDTQYF.

The chain employs TRBV4-2 and TRBJ2-3; the D call from TCRdb, TRBD1, cannot be confirmed without DNA. This CDR3 is 20 amino acids long. Germline loops: CDR1 LGHNA, CDR2 YNFKEQ. CDR3 sequence reads: CASSQETYVWGAWETDTQYF.

The chain has TRBV6-5 and TRBJ1-6. The germline V gene has CDR1 MNHEY and CDR2 SVGAGI. This CDR3 region has 15 residues. The CDR3 loop is CASSTGRLFVRPLHF.

This CDR3 reads CSARVPSGTADTQYF. J is TRBJ2-3 and V is TRBV20-1; TCRdb reports TRBD1, a call that lacks DNA to check it against. Germline CDR1 is DFQATT and CDR2 is SNEGSKA (reference sequence). This CDR3 is built from 15 residues.

The chain couples TRBV5-1 to TRBJ2-1; no DNA is available, so the TRBD1 call from TCRdb remains unchecked. The CDR3 has 15 amino acids. CDR1 and CDR2 from the germline V gene are SGHRS and YFSETQ. CDR3 sequence: CASSLEGQGVSEQFF.

V and J are TRBV29-1 and TRBJ1-5. The CDR3 has 12 amino acids. Germline V CDR1 and CDR2: SQVTM, ANQGSEA. The CDR3 spells CSVVDSNQSQHF.

The rearrangement uses TRBV7-9 and TRBJ2-5. The CDR3 has 12 residues. From germline, CDR1 is SEHNR and CDR2 FQNEAQ (reference sequence). CDR3 protein: CASSSVGEAQYF.

The rearrangement links TRBV29-1 to TRBJ2-1; with no DNA, the TCRdb D assignment of TRBD2 cannot be verified. The CDR3 is made up of 18 amino acids. Germline lookup yields CDR1 SQVTM and CDR2 ANQGSEA. The CDR3 loop reads CSATGTSGSLLSYNEQFF.

The rearrangement links TRBV3-1 to TRBJ1-1. CDR3 length: 13 amino acids. Germline lookup yields CDR1 LGHDT and CDR2 YNNKEL (reference sequence). CDR3 protein: CASSQGGSAEAFF.

This sequence joins TRBV7-8 and TRBJ2-5; the TCRdb D gene call, TRBD2, has no DNA to confirm it. This CDR3 comprises 15 residues. Germline V CDR1 and CDR2: SGHVS, FQNEAQ. CDR3 in amino acids: CASFGLAGETETQYF.

J is TRBJ2-7 and V is TRBV7-2; TCRdb selects TRBD1, and the lack of DNA leaves this call unchecked. This CDR3 is built from 13 residues. From germline, CDR1 is SGHTA and CDR2 FQGNSA. Here the CDR3 reads CASSRPRLYEQYF.

CDR3 residues: CASRIGWGLGTEAFF. The gene calls are TRBV5-1 and TRBJ1-1; without DNA, the TCRdb call of TRBD1 cannot be checked. This CDR3 comprises 15 residues. Germline V gene sequence: CDR1 SGHRS, CDR2 YFSETQ. The variable domain in full, completed from reference TRBV5-1 and TRBJ1-1, reads KAGVTQTPRYLIKTRGQQVTLSCSPISGHRSVSWYQQTPGQGLQFLFEYFSETQRNKGNFPGRFSGRQFSNSRSEMNVSTLELGDSALYLCASRIGWGLGTEAFFGQGTRLTVV.

The CDR3 is CAISGTGSGNSPLHF. The V and J genes are TRBV10-3 and TRBJ1-6; TCRdb's D call, TRBD1, is unchecked because there is no DNA. CDR1 is ENHRY and CDR2 is SYGVKD in the germline V gene. The CDR3 extends over 15 amino acids.

V usage is TRBV6-5 and J usage is TRBJ1-2; as DNA is missing, the TRBD1 call by TCRdb cannot be tested. Looked up from germline, CDR1 is MNHEY and CDR2 is SVGAGI. The CDR3 covers 17 residues. The chain's CDR3 is CASSYDPLGQGARGYTF.

The chain links TRBV5-1 to TRBJ1-2; TCRdb designates TRBD1, a call that cannot be tested without DNA. The CDR3 extends over 14 amino acids. Germline-derived CDR1 and CDR2 are SGHRS and YFSETQ. CDR3 loop: CASSLEQGVYGYTF. The full variable domain, in which reference TRBV5-1 and TRBJ1-2 provide the parts outside the CDR3, is KAGVTQTPRYLIKTRGQQVTLSCSPISGHRSVSWYQQTPGQGLQFLFEYFSETQRNKGNFPGRFSGRQFSNSRSEMNVSTLELGDSALYLCASSLEQGVYGYTFGSGTRLTVV.

The chain joins TRBV24-1 to TRBJ2-1; TCRdb reports TRBD2, a call that lacks DNA to check it against. CDR1 KGHDR and CDR2 SFDVKD come from the germline V gene. This CDR3 contains 16 residues. Here the CDR3 reads CATREREWSRHDEQFF.

This chain connects TRBV2 to TRBJ1-1; no DNA is available, so the TRBD1 call from TCRdb remains unchecked. Germline CDR1 reads SNHLY; CDR2 reads FYNNEI. The CDR3 covers 12 residues. CDR3: CASSEQGAEAFF.

V usage is TRBV19 and J usage is TRBJ1-2. Germline V lookup: CDR1 LNHDA, CDR2 SQIVND (reference sequence). This CDR3 spans 11 amino acids. The CDR3 loop is CASRTEYGYTF.